Shown below are 17 T cell receptor beta chains from a single sample sequenced in a study of blood T cell repertoires in COVID-19. Repertoires were generated with immunoSEQ multiplex PCR, while TCRdb's copy carries only in-frame clones and drops some. The repertoire holds over 300,000 clones, around 90% seen once, with 6% to 7.5% in the top ten. The specimen was peripheral blood. Receptors were obtained from a man aged 18 to 35 with active or convalescent COVID-19.

The CDR3 spells CASSSGTGSNQPQHF. DNA for the CDR3: TGTGCCAGCAGTTCCGGGACAGGGAGCAATCAGCCCCAGCATTTT. V is TRBV28 and J is TRBJ1-5, with 9 bases aligning to TRBD1. The germline V gene has CDR1 MDHEN and CDR2 SYDVKM. This CDR3 comprises 15 residues. V was pared by 4 bases and J by 1 base, with 2 bases of the junction left unmatched.

The chain uses TRBV7-2 and TRBJ2-3; 7 bases match TRBD1. V shed 5 bases and J 2 bases; nucleotides not matched to a gene: 7. From germline, CDR1 is SGHTA and CDR2 FQGNSA. The CDR3 sequence is 15 residues long. The CDR3: CASSIQGVLTDTQYF. The CDR3 bases are TGTGCCAGCAGCATTCAGGGGGTGCTCACAGATACGCAGTATTTT.

The count of this clone is one. The chain uses TRBV14 and TRBJ2-2, with D perhaps TRBD2 (6 bases). This CDR3 has 16 amino acids. Between the trimmed V and J ends, which lost 1 base and 4 bases, there was a span of 13 bases. Germline CDR1 is SGHDN and CDR2 is FVKESK. The CDR3 loop reads CASSQVPGVGTGELFF. CDR3 in DNA: TGTGCCAGCAGCCAAGTACCGGGAGTGGGCACCGGGGAGCTGTTTTTT.

The chain links TRBV5-4 to TRBJ1-6; maybe TRBD1 (6 bases). CDR1 is SGHNT and CDR2 is YYREEE in the germline V gene (reference sequence). With 0 bases removed from V and 9 bases from J, the gap between germline ends came to 16 bases. The CDR3 totals 16 residues. The CDR3 DNA reads TGTGCCAGCAGCTTGGGCCCACGGGACAAGGGTTCACCCCTCCACTTT. It specifies CASSLGPRDKGSPLHF.

The rearrangement uses TRBV27 and TRBJ1-5; no firm D call. Deletions cut 9 bases from V and 3 bases from J, with 9 bases between. The germline CDR1 and CDR2 sequences are MNHEY and SMNVEV (reference sequence). The CDR3 runs 12 residues. The CDR3 coding sequence is TGTGCCAGTGGACTAATCAATCAGCCCCAGCATTTT. Its translation is CASGLINQPQHF.

V usage is TRBV2 and J usage is TRBJ2-5; 8 nucleotides agree with TRBD1. The CDR3 has 13 amino acids. With V trimmed by 6 bases and J by 3 bases, 3 bases remained unmatched. In germline, CDR1 is SNHLY, CDR2 FYNNEI. CDR3 amino acids: CASRGQEKETQYF. In DNA form, the CDR3 reads TGTGCCAGCAGGGGACAGGAAAAAGAGACCCAGTACTTC.

This chain uses TRBV18 with TRBJ1-1, with TRBD1 identical over 7 bases. CDR1 and CDR2 from the germline V gene are KGHSH and LQKENI. V was pared by 4 bases and J by 0 bases, with 5 bases of the junction left unmatched. There are 15 residues in the CDR3. CDR3 residues: CASSRTGQLNTEAFF. The DNA for the CDR3 is TGTGCCAGCTCACGGACGGGACAGTTGAACACTGAAGCTTTCTTT.

This clone has only a few counts. The chain links TRBV6-6 to TRBJ2-7; possibly TRBD1 for D (6 bases). CDR1 and CDR2 from the germline V gene are MNHNY and SVGAGI (reference sequence). Trimming pared 4 bases from V and 5 bases from J, leaving 12 bases between. The CDR3 has 13 residues. The CDR3 reads CASSSRDTNEQYF. As DNA, the CDR3 is TGTGCCAGCAGTTCCCGGGACACCAACGAGCAGTACTTC.

J is TRBJ1-2 and V is TRBV11-3; possible D gene TRBD1, 6 bases. Germline loops: CDR1 SGHNT, CDR2 YENEEA. This CDR3 contains 13 residues. The V end was cut by 0 bases, the J end by 8 bases, with 10 bases between. CDR3 nucleotides: TGTGCCAGCAGCTTAGACGGACAGTTCGGCTACACCTTC. Translation gives CASSLDGQFGYTF.

This clone was found once. V gene TRBV7-9 combines with J gene TRBJ1-5; the D is unclear. Between the trimmed V and J ends, which lost 3 bases and 1 base, there was a span of 7 bases. The CDR3 sequence is 14 residues long. The V gene's germline CDR1 is SEHNR and CDR2 FQNEAQ (reference sequence). CDR3 sequence: CASSFTESNQPQHF. In DNA, the CDR3 is TGTGCCAGCAGCTTCACTGAGAGCAATCAGCCCCAGCATTTT. Based on the CDR3 plus reference TRBV7-9 and TRBJ1-5, the full variable domain is DTGVSQNPRHKITKRGQNVTFRCDPISEHNRLYWYRQTLGQGPEFLTYFQNEAQLEKSRLLSDRFSAERPKGSFSTLEIQRTEQGDSAMYLCASSFTESNQPQHFGDGTRLSIL.

The chain couples TRBV19 to TRBJ1-4, with 7 positions matching TRBD1. The CDR3 length is 14 residues. Per germline, CDR1 LNHDA and CDR2 SQIVND (reference sequence). J was trimmed by 4 bases and V by 7 bases; bases with no gene match: 6. CDR3 amino acids: CASTRGILNEKLFF. As DNA, the CDR3 is TGTGCCAGTACCAGGGGGATTCTTAATGAAAAACTGTTTTTT.

The rearrangement joins TRBV4-3 to TRBJ2-1, with D perhaps matching TRBD1 (6 bases). CDR1 is LGHNA and CDR2 is YSLEER in the germline V gene. This CDR3 contains 19 residues. V was shortened by 0 bases and J by 0 bases, with 18 bases between the two germline ends. The CDR3 here is CASSQEVAQTGYSYNEQFF. CDR3 nucleotides: TGCGCCAGCAGCCAAGAGGTTGCCCAGACAGGCTACTCCTACAATGAGCAGTTCTTC.

The table lists this clone with a few counts. The genes are TRBV2 and TRBJ1-6, with D possibly matching TRBD1 (5 bases). V lost 6 bases and J lost 7, with 10 bases in between. CDR3 length: 13 amino acids. The germline gives CDR1 SNHLY, CDR2 FYNNEI. The chain's CDR3 is CASRTTANSPLHF. The CDR3 region has the DNA TGTGCCAGCAGAACGACAGCAAATTCACCCCTCCACTTT.

V usage is TRBV30 and J usage is TRBJ1-1, with a tentative D call TRBD1 (5 bases). Trimming took off 2 bases at V and 0 bases at J, with 13 bases between the two ends. The CDR3 runs to 15 residues. Germline V gene sequence: CDR1 GTSNPN, CDR2 SVGIG (reference sequence). For the CDR3, the DNA is TGTGCCTGGAGTTCTACGGGACTCATGAACACTGAAGCTTTCTTT. Protein sequence: CAWSSTGLMNTEAFF.

DNA of the CDR3: TGTGCCAGCAGCTCTACAGGGGGGGAGACCCAGTACTTC. Its protein is CASSSTGGETQYF. The rearrangement links TRBV11-2 to TRBJ2-5, with 8 bases identical to TRBD1. This CDR3 region has 13 residues. V gave up 4 bases and J gave up 5 bases; unmatched junction bases: 3. The germline V gene encodes CDR1 SGHAT and CDR2 FQNNGV. Looking up the rest from reference TRBV11-2 and TRBJ2-5 gives the full variable domain: EAGVAQSPRYKIIEKRQSVAFWCNPISGHATLYWYQQILGQGPKLLIQFQNNGVVDDSQLPKDRFSAERLKGVDSTLKIQPAKLEDSAVYLCASSSTGGETQYFGPGTRLLVL.

The genes are TRBV28 and TRBJ1-5; the D is unclear. The CDR3 consists of 12 residues. The germline V gene has CDR1 MDHEN and CDR2 SYDVKM. V was pared by 6 bases and J by 4 bases, with 7 bases between. The DNA of the CDR3 is TGTGCCAGCAGCCACCAGAATCAGCCCCAGCATTTT. Encoded protein: CASSHQNQPQHF.

A note on this clone: The sample carries other DNA sequences with the same CDR3. DNA for the CDR3: TGTGCCAGCAGCTCGCAACAGGGTACCGAAGCTTTCTTT. Residues: CASSSQQGTEAFF. The V gene is TRBV7-3, the J gene TRBJ1-1, with D tentatively TRBD1 (6 bases). This CDR3 has 13 amino acids. The V gene's germline CDR1 is SGHTA and CDR2 FQGTGA. The V and J ends lost 4 bases and 8 bases respectively, with 14 bases between them.